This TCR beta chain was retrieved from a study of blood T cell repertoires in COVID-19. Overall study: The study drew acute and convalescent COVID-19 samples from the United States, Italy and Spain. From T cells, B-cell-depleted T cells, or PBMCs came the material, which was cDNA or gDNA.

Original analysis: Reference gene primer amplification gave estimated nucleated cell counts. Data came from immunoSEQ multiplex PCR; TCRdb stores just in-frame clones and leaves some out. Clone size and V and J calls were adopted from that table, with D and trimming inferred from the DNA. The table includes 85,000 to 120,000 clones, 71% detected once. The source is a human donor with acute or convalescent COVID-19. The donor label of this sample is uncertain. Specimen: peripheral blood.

The DNA of the CDR3 is TGTGCCAGCAGCCGGCCTCCGGGGGATACGCAGTATTTT. Protein product: CASSRPPGDTQYF. The chain employs TRBV7-2 and TRBJ2-3; a possible D gene is TRBD2 (5 bases). Per germline, CDR1 SGHTA and CDR2 FQGNSA. The length of the CDR3 is 13 residues. With 5 bases removed from V and 6 bases from J, the gap between germline ends came to 12 bases.